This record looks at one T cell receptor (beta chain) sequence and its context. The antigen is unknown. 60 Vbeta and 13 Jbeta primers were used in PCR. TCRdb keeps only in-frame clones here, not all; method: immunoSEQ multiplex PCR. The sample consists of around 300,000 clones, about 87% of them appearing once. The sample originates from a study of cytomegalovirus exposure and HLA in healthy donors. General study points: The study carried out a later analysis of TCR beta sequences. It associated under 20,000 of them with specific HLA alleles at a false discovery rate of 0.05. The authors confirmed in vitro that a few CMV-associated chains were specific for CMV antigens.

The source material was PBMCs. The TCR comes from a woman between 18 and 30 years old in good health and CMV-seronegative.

The CDR3: CASSPDSSRGEQYF. CDR3 nucleotides: TGTGCCAGCTCACCGGACAGCTCACGGGGTGAGCAGTACTTC. This chain joins TRBV18 and TRBJ2-7; a weak D match, TRBD1 (6 bases). V dropped 3 bases and J dropped 7 bases, with 16 bases sitting between them. This CDR3 region has 14 residues. Germline V gives CDR1 KGHSH, CDR2 LQKENI.